One sample yielded the 24 T cell receptor beta chains listed below, sequenced in a study of identical twins. TCRdb itself ran the 5' RACE reads through MiXCR, one entry per CDR3 protein. The sample has about 250,000 distinct CDR3 sequences, around 8.3% seen once. These records were also assigned to another study, of yellow fever vaccine responses in identical twins.

The source material was CD8+ T cells sorted from blood. The receptors shown here come from a woman aged 18-29 years in good health.

This clonotype turned up a few times. The chain recombines TRBV7-9 with TRBJ2-7; D ambiguous. Deletions cut 4 bases from V and 5 bases from J, with 9 bases between. In germline, CDR1 is SEHNR, CDR2 FQNEAQ (reference sequence). The CDR3 loop spans 12 amino acids. The CDR3 DNA reads TGTGCCAGCAGCTCCACCGATAACGAGCAGTACTTC. It codes for CASSSTDNEQYF.

In this sample, this clonotype turned up a few times. V usage is TRBV6-5 and J usage is TRBJ2-1; unclear D gene. Per the germline V gene, CDR1 is MNHEY and CDR2 is SVGAGI. Trimming stripped 7 bases from V and 7 bases from J, with 11 bases between. This CDR3 has 12 amino acids. The chain's CDR3 is CASKTASNEQFF. The CDR3 DNA reads as TGTGCCAGCAAGACCGCTAGTAATGAGCAGTTCTTC.

The sample holds many counts of this clonotype. V and J are TRBV7-9 and TRBJ2-7; D gene ambiguous. Trimming pared 4 bases from V and 7 bases from J, leaving 17 bases between. Germline CDR1 and CDR2: SEHNR and FQNEAQ (reference sequence). The CDR3 contains 14 residues. In DNA, the CDR3 is TGTGCCAGCAGCTCCTCGATTCGCCGTACAGAGCAGTACTTC. This codes for CASSSSIRRTEQYF.

Notes on this clonotype: An end of the junction differs from the germline gene, which may be a read error. The chain combines TRBV3-1 with TRBJ2-7; weak D call: TRBD1 (6 bases). The CDR3 consists of 15 residues. Germline lookup yields CDR1 LGHDT and CDR2 YNNKEL (reference sequence). The chain's CDR3 is CASSRGHNGFYEQCF. The CDR3, as DNA: TGTGCCAGCAGCCGGGGACACAATGGATTCTACGAGCAGTGCTTC.

This clonotype has at least ten counts. V is TRBV29-1 and J is TRBJ2-1; 7 bases agree with TRBD2. Trimming took 4 bases from V and 3 from J; bases not matched to a gene: 3. This CDR3 has 13 amino acids. Germline V gives CDR1 SQVTM, CDR2 ANQGSEA. CDR3 loop: CSVGGGGYNEQFF. CDR3 DNA sequence: TGCAGCGTTGGCGGGGGTGGCTACAATGAGCAGTTCTTC.

This clonotype appeared a few times. V usage is TRBV4-1 and J usage is TRBJ2-7; maybe TRBD2 (6 bases). There are 15 residues in the CDR3. The germline gives CDR1 MGHRA, CDR2 YSYEKL. Trimming removed 4 bases from V and 2 bases from J, with 15 bases in between. The CDR3 DNA follows: TGCGCCAGCAGCCTGACACTAGCCGAAACCTACGAGCAGTACTTC. Translating it yields CASSLTLAETYEQYF.

This clonotype was counted between two and nine times. This rearrangement joins TRBV5-6 to TRBJ2-7; D is perhaps TRBD1 or TRBD2 (6 bases each). The germline gives CDR1 SGHDT, CDR2 YYEEEE. The CDR3 has 14 amino acids. With 2 bases removed from V and 1 base from J, the gap between germline ends came to 10 bases. The CDR3 bases are TGTGCCAGCAGCTTCTGGGGGGCTTCCTACGAGCAGTACTTC. Encoded protein: CASSFWGASYEQYF.

This clonotype has a count of ten or more. The V and J genes are TRBV20-1 and TRBJ1-2; no clear D. This CDR3 has 14 residues. The germline V gene has CDR1 DFQATT and CDR2 SNEGSKA (reference sequence). V lost 0 bases, J lost 3 bases, and 11 bases lay in between. The CDR3 sequence is CSARDTGYDYGYTF. The CDR3 nucleotides read TGCAGTGCTAGAGATACGGGCTATGACTATGGCTACACCTTC.

The table lists this clonotype with many counts. V usage is TRBV29-1 and J usage is TRBJ2-1; 7 bases are a match to TRBD2. Per the germline V gene, CDR1 is SQVTM and CDR2 is ANQGSEA. With 3 bases clipped from V and 10 bases from J, the junction kept 9 bases outside the gene matches. The CDR3 is made up of 13 amino acids. The CDR3 coding sequence is TGCAGCGTTGAGTTTGGACTAGTCTACGAGCAGTTCTTC. Protein product: CSVEFGLVYEQFF.

This clonotype was detected a few times. The chain couples TRBV7-9 to TRBJ2-7; TRBD1 matches 8 bases. The J segment lost 6 bases and the V segment lost 4 bases, leaving 11 bases of the junction unmatched. This CDR3 contains 15 residues. The germline V gene has CDR1 SEHNR and CDR2 FQNEAQ (reference sequence). The CDR3 DNA reads as TGTGCCAGCAGCTGGCTGACAGGGGAAAGAGTCGAGCAGTACTTC. The encoded protein is CASSWLTGERVEQYF.

V and J are TRBV18 and TRBJ1-1; D gene ambiguous. The CDR3 contains 15 residues. Germline CDR1 is KGHSH and CDR2 is LQKENI. V lost 0 bases and J lost 1, with 9 bases in between. CDR3 sequence reads: CASSPPSAANTEAFF. CDR3 DNA sequence: TGTGCCAGCTCACCACCAAGCGCGGCGAACACTGAAGCTTTCTTT.

This clonotype has a count of ten or more. The V call is TRBV12-3 or TRBV12-4, the J call TRBJ1-1; TRBD1 matches 9 bases. V was pared by 0 bases and J by 6 bases, with 8 bases of the junction left unmatched. The CDR3 covers 16 residues. The CDR3 reads CASSLAWDREVAEAFF. DNA for the CDR3: TGTGCCAGCAGTTTAGCGTGGGACAGGGAGGTTGCTGAAGCTTTCTTT.

J is TRBJ1-1 and V is TRBV9; D is undetermined. The V end was cut by 4 bases, the J end by 7 bases, with 8 bases between. This CDR3 comprises 11 residues. Germline loops: CDR1 SGDLS, CDR2 YYNGEE. The chain's CDR3 is CASSHSDEAFF. Written as DNA, the CDR3 is TGTGCCAGCAGCCATTCTGATGAAGCTTTCTTT.

This clonotype was seen many times. V is TRBV27 and J is TRBJ2-7, with 7 bases lining up with TRBD1. The trim removed 5 bases at V and 2 bases at J, leaving 9 bases unmatched. CDR1 is MNHEY and CDR2 is SMNVEV in the germline V gene (reference sequence). The CDR3 contains 15 residues. CDR3 sequence (DNA): TGTGCCAGCAGTCTCAACTCGGGACAGACCTACGAGCAGTACTTC. Residues: CASSLNSGQTYEQYF.

This rearrangement joins TRBV2 to TRBJ2-5; D is ambiguous. Between the trimmed V and J ends, which lost 8 bases and 6 bases, there was a span of 7 bases. CDR1 is SNHLY, CDR2 FYNNEI, per germline. CDR3 length: 10 residues. The CDR3 sequence: CASRGQTQYF. In DNA form, the CDR3 reads TGTGCCAGCCGCGGACAGACCCAGTACTTC.

The chain couples TRBV7-2 to TRBJ2-2; maybe TRBD1 (7 bases). This CDR3 region has 15 residues. Germline V gene lookup returns CDR1 SGHTA and CDR2 FQGNSA. V dropped 3 bases and J dropped 6 bases, with 14 bases sitting between them. In nucleotides, the CDR3 is TGTGCCAGCAGCTTCCAGGGGGGCCGCGCCGGGGAGCTGTTTTTT. Its translation is CASSFQGGRAGELFF. Full variable domain (outside the CDR3, taken from reference TRBV7-2 and TRBJ2-2): GAGVSQSPSNKVTEKGKDVELRCDPISGHTALYWYRQSLGQGLEFLIYFQGNSAPDKSGLPSDRFSAERTGGSVSTLTIQRTQQEDSAVYLCASSFQGGRAGELFFGEGSRLTVL.

The chain links TRBV2 to TRBJ2-1, with TRBD2 identical over 10 bases. The CDR3 is made up of 19 amino acids. V shed 10 bases, J shed 3 bases, and the junction held 21 bases outside the gene matches. Germline lookup yields CDR1 SNHLY and CDR2 FYNNEI. In DNA form, the CDR3 reads TGTGCCAACGTGGGGGTGGAGCGGGGGGGCCGTCAGGGCTACAATGAGCAGTTCTTC. This sequence encodes CANVGVERGGRQGYNEQFF.

This clonotype was counted ten times or more. The genes are TRBV6-1 and TRBJ1-4, with a possible D match to TRBD1 (6 bases). This CDR3 contains 16 residues. V was pared by 7 bases and J by 4 bases, with 19 bases between. Germline CDR1 and CDR2: MNHNS and SASEGT. The CDR3 protein is CASTRWRGDNNEKLFF. The CDR3 region has the DNA TGTGCCAGCACCCGATGGAGGGGGGACAATAATGAAAAACTGTTTTTT.

At least ten counts were recorded for this clonotype. The rearrangement joins TRBV5-1 to TRBJ2-2; 9 nucleotides agree with TRBD2. CDR1 SGHRS and CDR2 YFSETQ come from the germline V gene. The CDR3 extends over 15 amino acids. With 0 bases clipped from V and 3 bases from J, the junction kept 0 bases outside the gene matches. CDR3 residues: CASSLGTSDTGELFF. The CDR3 nucleotides read TGCGCCAGCAGCTTGGGGACTAGCGACACCGGGGAGCTGTTTTTT.

CDR3 DNA: TGCAGCGTCGAACTTAGGGGCGAGACCCAGTACTTC. Translation: CSVELRGETQYF. This chain links TRBV29-1 with TRBJ2-5; D might be TRBD1 (5 bases). Trimming removed 6 bases from V and 5 bases from J, with 13 bases in between. This CDR3 has 12 amino acids. Looked up from germline, CDR1 is SQVTM and CDR2 is ANQGSEA.

J is TRBJ2-7 and V is TRBV3-1, with unresolved D. Per germline, CDR1 LGHDT and CDR2 YNNKEL (reference sequence). The ends were cut back, 0 bases at V and 1 base at J, with 10 bases in the middle. The CDR3 is 15 amino acids. The CDR3 protein is CASSQEASASYEQYF. The CDR3 bases are TGTGCCAGCAGCCAAGAGGCTAGTGCTTCCTACGAGCAGTACTTC.

In the case of this clonotype: Compared with germline, one end of the junction differs, possibly owing to a read error. The chain links TRBV7-7 to TRBJ2-7, with a possible D match to TRBD1 (6 bases). Germline V gene data show CDR1 as SSHAT and CDR2 as FNYEAQ (reference sequence). CDR3 size: 14 residues. The CDR3 DNA is TGTGCTAGCAGCCCCCACAGGGCACCCTACGAGCAGTACTTC. Translation gives CASSPHRAPYEQYF. Full variable domain (missing parts from reference TRBV7-7 and TRBJ2-7): GAGVSQSPRYKVTKRGQDVTLRCDPISSHATLYWYQQALGQGPEFLTYFNYEAQPDKSGLPSDRFSAERPEGSISTLTIQRTEQRDSAMYRCASSPHRAPYEQYFGPGTRLTVT.

This clonotype appeared many times. The chain combines TRBV4-2 with TRBJ2-5; no definite D call. Germline CDR1 LGHNA, CDR2 YNFKEQ. Trimming pared 0 bases from V and 1 base from J, leaving 18 bases between. The CDR3 is 18 residues long. The CDR3 nucleotides are TGTGCCAGCAGCCAAGATGAAACTTCGACCCGGGCCCAAGAGACCCAGTACTTC. Translated, it gives CASSQDETSTRAQETQYF.

The rearrangement links TRBV29-1 to TRBJ2-1; the match to TRBD2 covers 8 bases. The ends lost 6 bases at V and 6 bases at J; junction bases unmatched: 16. The germline gives CDR1 SQVTM, CDR2 ANQGSEA. The CDR3 has 16 amino acids. The CDR3 loop reads CSVISGLAGGLNEQFF. The CDR3 DNA reads TGCAGCGTGATCTCCGGTCTAGCGGGCGGACTCAATGAGCAGTTCTTC.